Given below is one T cell receptor beta chain in context. Its antigen is not known. Germline CDR1 reads SGHRS; CDR2 reads YFSETQ. After removal of 5 bases from V and 7 bases from J, the junction contained 1 base not matched to a gene. The CDR3 contains 14 residues. A multiplex PCR was run with 60 Vbeta primers and 13 Jbeta primers. Libraries were prepared by immunoSEQ multiplex PCR; TCRdb keeps only in-frame clonotypes and omits some of them. The table records roughly 190,000 clones, around 74% of them present only once. This entry comes from a study of cytomegalovirus exposure and HLA in healthy donors. Overall study context: One earlier analysis, a look at about 179 million T cells, found about 110 million unique TCR beta sequences. Early on, a data release was issued that held 80 million to 90 million unique TCRs from HLA-typed donors.

Study outcomes and limitations: The study flagged around 150 TCR beta chains as cytomegalovirus-associated.

The sample comprised PBMCs. This sequence originates from a female donor in good health and CMV-seronegative. The chain couples TRBV5-1 to TRBJ2-1; 15 nucleotides line up with TRBD2. In DNA form, the CDR3 reads TGCGCCAGCAGGGGACTAGCGGGAGGTAATGAGCAGTTCTTC. Translated: CASRGLAGGNEQFF. The entire variable domain, with the rest obtained from reference TRBV5-1 and TRBJ2-1, is as follows: KAGVTQTPRYLIKTRGQQVTLSCSPISGHRSVSWYQQTPGQGLQFLFEYFSETQRNKGNFPGRFSGRQFSNSRSEMNVSTLELGDSALYLCASRGLAGGNEQFFGPGTRLTVL.